The 21 T cell receptor beta chains below were found in one sample sequenced in a study of cytomegalovirus exposure and HLA in healthy donors. PCR amplification relied on 60 Vbeta primers (plus 13 Jbeta primers). Clones were sequenced by immunoSEQ multiplex PCR, and TCRdb holds only the in-frame ones, with some missing. The data contain 150,000 to 200,000 clones, roughly 85% of them singletons. Sequencing used PBMCs. Source of these receptors: a male donor in good health and CMV-seropositive.

The rearrangement links TRBV4-2 to TRBJ1-1; TRBD1 aligns across 7 bases. CDR3 size: 16 residues. Trimming at V came to 0 bases and at J to 1 base, leaving 5 bases not matched to a gene. Germline loops: CDR1 LGHNA, CDR2 YNFKEQ. This CDR3 reads CASSQEADRRNTEAFF. In nucleotides, the CDR3 is TGTGCCAGCAGCCAAGAGGCGGACAGGAGGAACACTGAAGCTTTCTTT.

The chain recombines TRBV20-1 with TRBJ1-2; no clear D. Trimming shortened V by 2 bases and J by 5 bases, and 6 bases separated the two germline ends. The CDR3 runs 11 residues. Germline V gene sequence: CDR1 DFQATT, CDR2 SNEGSKA (reference sequence). CDR3 nucleotides: TGCAGTGCTAGACCACTGTATGGCTACACCTTC. As protein: CSARPLYGYTF.

The J gene is TRBJ1-1, the V gene TRBV6-1; 8 bases map to TRBD1. V lost 7 bases, J lost 5 bases, and 9 bases stayed unmatched. This CDR3 region has 14 residues. CDR1 is MNHNS, CDR2 SASEGT, per germline. CDR3 DNA: TGTGCCAGCAACCAGCAGGGGGCTGGGACTGAAGCTTTCTTT. Translating gives CASNQQGAGTEAFF.

The chain combines TRBV30 with TRBJ1-3, with D hard to call. V was clipped by 1 base and J by 2 bases, with 6 bases between them. The CDR3 contains 13 residues. Germline V gene sequence: CDR1 GTSNPN, CDR2 SVGIG (reference sequence). The CDR3 protein is CAWSGAPGNTIYF. CDR3 nucleotide sequence: TGTGCCTGGAGTGGGGCACCTGGAAACACCATATATTTT.

The chain joins TRBV28 to TRBJ1-2, with D uncertain. Germline lookup yields CDR1 MDHEN and CDR2 SYDVKM. CDR3 size: 13 residues. The V gene lost 6 bases and the J gene lost 4 bases, with 12 bases spanning the gap. CDR3 in DNA: TGTGCCAGCAGCCCGGGTGTTGGCTATGGCTACACCTTC. Translating it yields CASSPGVGYGYTF.

The V call is TRBV6-6, the J call TRBJ1-1; a possible D gene is TRBD1 (6 bases). V dropped 0 bases and J dropped 1 base, with 12 bases sitting between them. Germline CDR1 is MNHNY and CDR2 is SVGAGI (reference sequence). The CDR3 extends over 16 amino acids. The CDR3 loop reads CASSYSKSTGNTEAFF. The CDR3 nucleotides are TGTGCCAGCAGTTACTCGAAATCGACAGGGAACACTGAAGCTTTCTTT.

The V and J genes are TRBV28 and TRBJ2-4; tentative D call: TRBD1 (6 bases). The germline V gene encodes CDR1 MDHEN and CDR2 SYDVKM. This CDR3 has 13 amino acids. V lost 6 bases, J lost 4 bases, and 10 bases lay in between. CDR3 in amino acids: CASRGQPKNIQYF. The CDR3 region has the DNA TGTGCCAGCAGAGGACAGCCAAAAAACATTCAGTACTTC.

The V call is TRBV9, the J call TRBJ2-7; TRBD1 agrees at 9 bases. CDR1 and CDR2 (germline): SGDLS, YYNGEE. The CDR3 runs 14 residues. The V and J ends lost 3 bases and 6 bases, in that order; junction bases with no gene match: 7. CDR3 bases: TGTGCCAGCAGCGCGGGACAGGGAGCTGGCGAGCAGTACTTC. As protein: CASSAGQGAGEQYF.

The chain combines TRBV2 with TRBJ2-5, with D possibly TRBD1 on 5 matching bases. This CDR3 contains 12 residues. The germline CDR1 and CDR2 sequences are SNHLY and FYNNEI. V was pared by 5 bases and J by 4 bases, with 8 bases between. The chain's CDR3 is CASSNQGETQYF. The CDR3 DNA is TGTGCCAGCAGTAACCAGGGAGAGACCCAGTACTTC.

The chain is built from TRBV19 and TRBJ1-5, with 7 bases that match TRBD1. The CDR3 sequence is 18 residues long. After removal of 8 bases from V and 0 bases from J, the junction contained 16 bases not matched to a gene. Germline lookup yields CDR1 LNHDA and CDR2 SQIVND (reference sequence). The chain's CDR3 is CASSSNTQGTYSNQPQHF. CDR3 bases: TGTGCCAGTTCCTCTAATACACAGGGGACGTATAGCAATCAGCCCCAGCATTTT. Using reference TRBV19 and TRBJ1-5 for the parts outside the CDR3, the full variable domain is DGGITQSPKYLFRKEGQNVTLSCEQNLNHDAMYWYRQDPGQGLRLIYYSQIVNDFQKGDIAEGYSVSREKKESFPLTVTSAQKNPTAFYLCASSSNTQGTYSNQPQHFGDGTRLSIL.

The rearrangement joins TRBV14 to TRBJ1-2, with 7 bases fitting TRBD1. CDR1 is SGHDN and CDR2 is FVKESK in the germline V gene. Trimming cost V 1 base and J 8 bases; bases outside gene matches: 10. CDR3 length: 15 amino acids. This CDR3 reads CASSQADRERLGYTF. DNA of the CDR3: TGTGCCAGCAGCCAAGCTGACAGGGAGAGACTCGGCTACACCTTC.

The chain couples TRBV4-3 to TRBJ1-1, with D uncertain. Germline V gene lookup returns CDR1 LGHNA and CDR2 YSLEER. The V gene lost 0 bases and the J gene lost 3 bases, with 5 bases spanning the gap. CDR3 length: 13 residues. In nucleotides, the CDR3 is TGCGCCAGCAGCCAAGAAGAGGACACTGAAGCTTTCTTT. Amino acid sequence: CASSQEEDTEAFF.

The rearrangement uses TRBV10-2 and TRBJ1-1; no clear D gene. The CDR3 totals 14 residues. Looked up from germline, CDR1 is WSHSY and CDR2 is SAAADI. V dropped 4 bases and J dropped 4 bases, with 13 bases sitting between them. As DNA, the CDR3 is TGCGCCAGCAGTGGGGTGACGGGAGGCACTGAAGCTTTCTTT. Amino acids: CASSGVTGGTEAFF.

CDR3 residues: CASSPGPGDYGYTF. The CDR3 DNA reads as TGTGCCAGCAGTCCGGGCCCGGGGGACTATGGCTACACCTTC. The chain couples TRBV28 to TRBJ1-2; D might be TRBD1 (5 bases). V was shortened by 5 bases and J by 3 bases, with 13 bases between the two germline ends. Looked up from germline, CDR1 is MDHEN and CDR2 is SYDVKM. This CDR3 is 14 amino acids long.

The chain joins TRBV5-1 to TRBJ2-6; 7 nucleotides match TRBD2. CDR1 SGHRS and CDR2 YFSETQ come from the germline V gene. V trimming: 1 base; J trimming: 4 bases; junction bases outside the gene matches: 5. The CDR3 covers 16 residues. As DNA, the CDR3 is TGCGCCAGCAGCTTGCTCGGGGGGTCAGGGGCCAACGTCCTGACTTTC. Translation: CASSLLGGSGANVLTF.

By sample fraction, this clone is medium-sized (0.01 to 0.1%). V and J are TRBV6-4 and TRBJ2-3, with 8 nucleotides matching TRBD2. CDR1 and CDR2 (germline): MRHNA, SNTAGT. J lost 1 base, V lost 0 bases, and 0 bases had no gene match. The CDR3 covers 15 residues. The CDR3 DNA reads TGTGCCAGCAGTGACTCTAGCGGGGGCACAGATACGCAGTATTTT. Residues: CASSDSSGGTDTQYF.

The chain recombines TRBV30 with TRBJ1-1; no definite D call. The V gene lost 4 bases and the J gene lost 2 bases, with 8 bases spanning the gap. The CDR3 covers 12 residues. Germline-derived CDR1 and CDR2 are GTSNPN and SVGIG (reference sequence). The CDR3 region has the DNA TGTGCCTGGACTGTCAGTAACACTGAAGCTTTCTTT. Protein: CAWTVSNTEAFF. Combining the CDR3 with reference TRBV30 and TRBJ1-1 gives the whole variable domain SQTIHQWPATLVQPVGSPLSLECTVEGTSNPNLYWYRQAAGRGLQLLFYSVGIGQISSEVPQNLSASRPQDRQFILSSKKLLLSDSGFYLCAWTVSNTEAFFGQGTRLTVV.

The chain links TRBV9 to TRBJ2-3; 7 bases match TRBD2. The CDR3 consists of 12 residues. CDR1 is SGDLS and CDR2 is YYNGEE in the germline V gene. V trimming: 0 bases; J trimming: 10 bases; junction bases outside the gene matches: 2. The DNA for the CDR3 is TGTGCCAGCAGCGTAGTGGGAGGGGCGCAGTATTTT. Translated: CASSVVGGAQYF. Full variable domain (outside the CDR3, taken from reference TRBV9 and TRBJ2-3): DSGVTQTPKHLITATGQRVTLRCSPRSGDLSVYWYQQSLDQGLQFLIQYYNGEERAKGNILERFSAQQFPDLHSELNLSSLELGDSALYFCASSVVGGAQYFGPGTRLTVL.

The V gene is TRBV7-6, the J gene TRBJ1-3; no clear D. The CDR3 extends over 16 amino acids. Germline CDR1 and CDR2: SGHVS and FNYEAQ. V was cut by 4 bases and J by 1 base, with 14 bases left in between. CDR3 DNA sequence: TGTGCCAGCAGCTCCGGCCAGGCGATGTCTGGAAACACCATATATTTT. Protein: CASSSGQAMSGNTIYF.

The chain has TRBV6-6 and TRBJ2-7; 9 nucleotides line up with TRBD2. J was trimmed by 2 bases and V by 2 bases; bases with no gene match: 7. Germline-derived CDR1 and CDR2 are MNHNY and SVGAGI (reference sequence). The CDR3 extends over 16 amino acids. The CDR3 DNA is TGTGCCAGCAGTTACCCCCCTAGCGGGAATGCCTACGAGCAGTACTTC. As protein: CASSYPPSGNAYEQYF.

This chain connects TRBV18 to TRBJ2-7; D is perhaps TRBD1 (5 bases). The germline V and J ends were trimmed by 2 bases and 1 base, with 6 bases remaining between them. The CDR3 length is 13 residues. The germline gives CDR1 KGHSH, CDR2 LQKENI. For the CDR3, the DNA is TGTGCCAGCTCACCAGCAGGGTCCTACGAGCAGTACTTC. This sequence encodes CASSPAGSYEQYF.